A single T cell receptor (beta chain) is shown here with its context. The V gene's germline CDR1 is MGHRA and CDR2 YSYEKL. The CDR3 runs 15 residues. The ends were cut back, 3 bases at V and 2 bases at J, with 14 bases in the middle. Original handling: The authors estimated nucleated cell counts from reference gene primer amplification. The repertoire was sequenced with immunoSEQ multiplex PCR; TCRdb's copy has only in-frame clones and lacks some. V and J calls plus clone size are reproduced from that table; the DNA served to infer D and trimming. The repertoire consists of 400,000 to 450,000 clones, with about nine tenths occurring once and the leading ten covering approximately 1.4%. This sample was taken from a study of blood T cell repertoires in COVID-19. Study-wide background: The United States, Italy and Spain provided the acute and convalescent COVID-19 samples. T cells, B-cell-depleted T cells, or PBMCs provided the cDNA or gDNA that served as material.

The TCR comes from a woman younger than 45 with active or convalescent COVID-19. The chain couples TRBV4-1 to TRBJ2-7; TRBD2 is a possible D gene (6 bases). Input material: peripheral blood. The CDR3 sequence is CASSHKGGGAYEQYF. The CDR3 DNA reads TGCGCCAGCAGCCACAAGGGTGGAGGGGCCTACGAGCAGTACTTC.